A selection of T cell receptor beta chains follows, all from one sample in a study of CD8 T cells in ankylosing spondylitis. TCRdb processed the 5' RACE reads anew with MiXCR; each CDR3 protein has one entry. The sample has about 510,000 distinct CDR3 sequences; about 5.2% are singletons. What was sequenced was blood, either unsorted or a sorted T cell fraction (not recorded which). The receptor set was obtained from a male donor with ankylosing spondylitis. The CDR3 runs from the conserved cysteine through the conserved F or W. The D gene is left open where the match is weak. Part of the rows lack a size; the others show once, few, many or a class for expanded clones.

v_gene	abundance	j_gene	d_gene	CDR3aa	CDR3nt
TRBV2	.	TRBJ1-5	.	CASSAVNSNQPQHF	TGTGCCAGCAGTGCAGTGAATAGCAATCAGCCCCAGCATTTT
TRBV20-1	few	TRBJ2-5	TRBD1	CSAGTVLSAQYF	TGCAGTGCCGGGACAGTTCTTTCGGCCCAGTACTTC
TRBV29-1	many	TRBJ1-2	.	CSVEDRPGLVFYGYTF	TGCAGCGTTGAAGACAGACCGGGACTGGTTTTCTATGGCTACACCTTC
TRBV5-6	.	TRBJ2-1	.	CARGPGLSCYNEQFF	TGTGCCAGGGGCCCCGGTCTCAGCTGCTACAATGAGCAGTTCTTC
TRBV29-1	many	TRBJ2-4	TRBD1	CSAGGQGNIQYF	TGCAGTGCTGGAGGACAGGGAAACATTCAGTACTTC
TRBV10-2	many	TRBJ1-3	.	CASSGVRDDSGNTIYF	TGCGCCAGCAGTGGTGTAAGGGACGACTCTGGAAACACCATATATTTT
TRBV29-1	.	TRBJ2-1	.	CRVKKRRANEQFF	TGCAGAGTAAAAAAGAGAAGAGCGAATGAGCAGTTCTTC
TRBV20-1	.	TRBJ2-3	.	CNARDRRFTDTQYF	TGCAATGCTAGAGATAGACGGTTCACAGATACGCAGTATTTT
TRBV5-1	many	TRBJ1-1	.	CASSLFGGRVEAFF	TGCGCCAGCAGCTTGTTCGGGGGGCGCGTTGAAGCTTTCTTT
TRBV11-2	many	TRBJ2-1	.	CASSLDGINEQFF	TGTGCCAGCAGCTTAGATGGGATCAATGAGCAGTTCTTC
TRBV6-1	few	TRBJ2-2	.	CASSVQGYTGELFF	TGTGCCAGCAGCGTACAGGGATACACCGGGGAGCTGTTTTTT
TRBV28	.	TRBJ2-7	TRBD1	CASSLSVRGTNEQYF	TGTGCCAGCAGTTTATCGGTCAGGGGGACAAACGAGCAGTACTTC
TRBV28	many	TRBJ2-5	.	CASSYPGEETQYF	TGTGCCAGCAGTTACCCCGGGGAAGAGACCCAGTACTTC
TRBV28	.	TRBJ1-5	.	CASSLIDIRNQPQHF	TGTGCCAGCAGTTTAATTGATATTAGGAATCAGCCCCAGCATTTT
TRBV20-1	many	TRBJ1-5	TRBD1	CSARARQGASRPQHF	TGCAGTGCTAGGGCTAGACAGGGGGCGTCTCGGCCCCAGCATTTT
TRBV4-1	many	TRBJ2-3	TRBD1	CASSPFWGQGPTDTQYF	TGCGCCAGCAGCCCCTTTTGGGGACAGGGACCCACAGATACGCAGTATTTT
TRBV5-1	few	TRBJ2-3	TRBD1	CASSPGTGGFTQYF	TGCGCCAGCAGCCCCGGGACAGGGGGCTTTACGCAGTATTTT
TRBV4-3	many	TRBJ2-1	TRBD1	CASSQGITGDYNEQFF	TGCGCCAGCAGCCAAGGAATAACAGGGGACTACAATGAGCAGTTCTTC
TRBV7-9	.	TRBJ2-2	TRBD1	CASSYDREGNTGELFF	TGTGCCAGCAGCTACGACAGGGAAGGAAACACCGGGGAGCTGTTTTTT
TRBV4-2	many	TRBJ2-5	TRBD1	CASTKGTAQETQYF	TGTGCCAGCACCAAGGGGACAGCCCAAGAGACCCAGTACTTC
TRBV6-5	many	TRBJ2-7	.	CASSYQGIPAYEQYF	TGTGCCAGCAGTTACCAGGGTATCCCCGCCTACGAGCAGTACTTC
TRBV24-1	many	TRBJ2-1	.	CATSDWGNTYNEQFF	TGTGCCACCAGTGATTGGGGGAACACTTACAATGAGCAGTTCTTC
TRBV2	many	TRBJ2-1	TRBD2	CAISRLADSEQFF	TGTGCCATAAGTCGACTAGCGGATAGTGAGCAGTTCTTC
TRBV20-1	many	TRBJ2-7	TRBD2	CSARASVAGGHEQYF	TGCAGTGCTAGAGCCTCGGTAGCGGGGGGGCACGAGCAGTACTTC
TRBV28	many	TRBJ1-6	.	CASRDQGYSPLHF	TGTGCCAGCAGGGACCAGGGGTATTCACCCCTCCACTTT